This TCR beta chain stems from a study of blood T cell repertoires in COVID-19. Produced via immunoSEQ multiplex PCR; TCRdb's table is partial and in-frame only. The table has 50,000 to 70,000 clones, around 90% seen once. Germline V CDR1 and CDR2: LNHNV, YYDKDF (reference sequence). The CDR3 totals 17 residues. V gave up 0 bases and J gave up 3 bases, with 15 bases separating them. Material for sequencing was peripheral blood. The receptor was isolated from a woman over 75 with active COVID-19. The chain combines TRBV15 with TRBJ1-5; possibly TRBD1 for D (5 bases). In DNA, the CDR3 is TGTGCCACCAGCAGAGATCTTGGGGCCAGGGTCAATCAGCCCCAGCATTTT. Translated: CATSRDLGARVNQPQHF.